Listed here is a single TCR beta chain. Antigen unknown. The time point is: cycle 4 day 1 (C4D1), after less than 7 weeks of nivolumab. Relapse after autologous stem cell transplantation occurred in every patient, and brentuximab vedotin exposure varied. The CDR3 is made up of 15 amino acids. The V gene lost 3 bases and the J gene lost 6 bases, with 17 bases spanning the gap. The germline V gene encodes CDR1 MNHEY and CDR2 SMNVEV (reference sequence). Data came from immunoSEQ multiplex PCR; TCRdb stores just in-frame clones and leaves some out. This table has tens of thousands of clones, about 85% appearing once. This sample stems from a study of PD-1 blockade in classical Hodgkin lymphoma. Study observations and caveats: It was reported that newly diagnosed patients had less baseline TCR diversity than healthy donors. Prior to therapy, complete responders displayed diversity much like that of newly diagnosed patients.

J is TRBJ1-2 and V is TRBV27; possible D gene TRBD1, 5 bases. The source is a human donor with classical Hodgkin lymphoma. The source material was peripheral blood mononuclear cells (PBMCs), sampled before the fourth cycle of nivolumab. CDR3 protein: CASSFPSGKWDGYTF. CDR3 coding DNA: TGTGCCAGCAGTTTTCCCTCAGGGAAGTGGGATGGCTACACCTTC.